The clone carrying this T cell receptor (beta chain) was seen a single time. The data were obtained in a study of blood T cell repertoires in COVID-19. Overall study: Both acute and convalescent COVID-19 samples were obtained from the United States, Italy and Spain.

The age range of participants was roughly 18 to 90 years, with residence in about 25 US areas. Resolution of symptoms, clearance, or two negative PCRs was present in recovered Cohort 3 donors. Germline V CDR1 and CDR2: LNHDA, SQIVND (reference sequence). Unmatched junction bases numbered 9, after V lost 3 bases and J lost 7 bases. CDR3 length equals 16 residues. Per the original methods: By means of reference gene primer amplification, nucleated cell counts were estimated. The table came from immunoSEQ multiplex PCR; TCRdb's copy has only in-frame clones and leaves some out. V, J and clone size were drawn from that table, and D and trimming were deduced from the DNA. The sample contains roughly 330,000 clones, around 90% of which appear only once.

The chain is built from TRBV19 and TRBJ2-2, with 9 nucleotides matching TRBD2. This TCR was sampled from a woman in her 30s who had recovered from COVID-19. Specimen: PBMCs or T cells enriched from blood (not recorded which). The CDR3 spells CASSMLAGGLVGELFF. The CDR3 bases are TGTGCCAGTAGTATGTTGGCGGGGGGGCTGGTCGGGGAGCTGTTTTTT.